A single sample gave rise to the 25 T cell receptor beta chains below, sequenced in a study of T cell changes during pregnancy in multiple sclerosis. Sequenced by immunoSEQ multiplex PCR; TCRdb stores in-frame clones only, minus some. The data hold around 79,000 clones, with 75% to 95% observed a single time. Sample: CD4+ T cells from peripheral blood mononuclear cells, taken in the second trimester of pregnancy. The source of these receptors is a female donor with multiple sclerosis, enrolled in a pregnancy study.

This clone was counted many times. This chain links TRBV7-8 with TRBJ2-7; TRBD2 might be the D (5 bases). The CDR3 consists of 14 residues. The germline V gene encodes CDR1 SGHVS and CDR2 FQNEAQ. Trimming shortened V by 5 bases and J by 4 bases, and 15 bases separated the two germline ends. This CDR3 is CASSPREGIYEQYF. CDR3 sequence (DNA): TGTGCCAGCAGCCCTCGGGAAGGGATATACGAGCAGTACTTC.

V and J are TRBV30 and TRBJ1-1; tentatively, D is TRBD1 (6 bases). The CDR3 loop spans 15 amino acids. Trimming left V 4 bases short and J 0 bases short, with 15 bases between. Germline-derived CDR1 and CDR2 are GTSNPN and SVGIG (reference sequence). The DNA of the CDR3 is TGTGCCTGGACCACAGGGTGGGACGTGAACACTGAAGCTTTCTTT. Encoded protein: CAWTTGWDVNTEAFF. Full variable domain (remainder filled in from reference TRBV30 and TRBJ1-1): SQTIHQWPATLVQPVGSPLSLECTVEGTSNPNLYWYRQAAGRGLQLLFYSVGIGQISSEVPQNLSASRPQDRQFILSSKKLLLSDSGFYLCAWTTGWDVNTEAFFGQGTRLTVV.

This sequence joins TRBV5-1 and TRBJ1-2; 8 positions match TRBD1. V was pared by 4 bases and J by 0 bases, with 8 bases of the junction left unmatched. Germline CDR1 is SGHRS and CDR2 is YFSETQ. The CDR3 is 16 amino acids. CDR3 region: CASSGGQGRANYGYTF. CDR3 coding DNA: TGCGCCAGCAGCGGCGGACAGGGCCGAGCTAACTATGGCTACACCTTC.

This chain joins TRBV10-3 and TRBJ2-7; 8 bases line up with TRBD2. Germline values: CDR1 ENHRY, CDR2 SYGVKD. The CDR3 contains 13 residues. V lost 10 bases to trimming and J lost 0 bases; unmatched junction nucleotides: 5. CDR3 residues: CATSGTSSYEQYF. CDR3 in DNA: TGTGCCACTTCCGGGACTAGCTCCTACGAGCAGTACTTC.

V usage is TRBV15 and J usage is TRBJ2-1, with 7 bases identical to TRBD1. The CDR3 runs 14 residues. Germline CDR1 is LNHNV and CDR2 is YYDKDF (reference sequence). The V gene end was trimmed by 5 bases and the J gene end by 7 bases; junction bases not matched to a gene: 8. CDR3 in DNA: TGTGCCACCAGCTCAAGACCCAGGGGGAATGAGCAGTTCTTC. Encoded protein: CATSSRPRGNEQFF.

The CDR3, as DNA: TGTGCCAGCAGCTTAGCTTCCGACAGGGCTTCTGGCTACACCTTC. It codes for CASSLASDRASGYTF. V usage is TRBV7-2 and J usage is TRBJ1-2; TRBD1 aligns across 7 bases. CDR1 SGHTA and CDR2 FQGNSA come from the germline V gene. V was pared by 0 bases and J by 7 bases, with 8 bases of the junction left unmatched. The CDR3 extends over 15 amino acids.

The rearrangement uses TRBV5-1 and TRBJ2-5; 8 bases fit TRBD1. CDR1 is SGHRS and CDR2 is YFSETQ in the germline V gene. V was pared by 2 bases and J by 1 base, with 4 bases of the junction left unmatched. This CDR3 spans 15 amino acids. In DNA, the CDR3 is TGCGCCAGCAGCTTCCAGGGGGCAACCCAAGAGACCCAGTACTTC. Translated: CASSFQGATQETQYF.

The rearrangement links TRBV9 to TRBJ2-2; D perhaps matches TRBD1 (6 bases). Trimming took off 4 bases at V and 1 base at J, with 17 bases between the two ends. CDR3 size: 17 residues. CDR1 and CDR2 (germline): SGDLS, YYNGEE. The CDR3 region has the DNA TGTGCCAGCAGCTTAGAGGGGGTGGGGTGGAACACCGGGGAGCTGTTTTTT. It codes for CASSLEGVGWNTGELFF.

For the CDR3, the DNA is TGTGCCAGCAGCAGGACAGAATACGAGCAGTACTTC. This sequence encodes CASSRTEYEQYF. J is TRBJ2-7 and V is TRBV2; the D gene is possibly TRBD1 (6 bases). V lost 6 bases to trimming and J lost 4 bases, with 10 bases between them. The CDR3 has 12 residues. Germline V gene lookup returns CDR1 SNHLY and CDR2 FYNNEI.

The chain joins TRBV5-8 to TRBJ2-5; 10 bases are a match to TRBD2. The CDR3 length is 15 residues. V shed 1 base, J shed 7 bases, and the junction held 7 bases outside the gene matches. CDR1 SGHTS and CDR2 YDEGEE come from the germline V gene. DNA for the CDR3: TGTGCCAGCAGCTTGAGACTAGCGGGCTTGGGGACCCAGTACTTC. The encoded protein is CASSLRLAGLGTQYF.

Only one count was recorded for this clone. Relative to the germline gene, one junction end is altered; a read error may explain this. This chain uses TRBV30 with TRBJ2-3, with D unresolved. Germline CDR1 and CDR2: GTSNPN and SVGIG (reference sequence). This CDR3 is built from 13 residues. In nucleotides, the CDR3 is TGTGCCTGGACCCGTGCCCGCACAAATACGCAGTATTTT. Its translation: CAWTRARTNTQYF.

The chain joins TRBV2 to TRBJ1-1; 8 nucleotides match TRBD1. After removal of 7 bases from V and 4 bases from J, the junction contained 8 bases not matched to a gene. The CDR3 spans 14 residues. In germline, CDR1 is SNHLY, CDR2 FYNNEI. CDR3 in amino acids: CASKMRTGPTEAFF. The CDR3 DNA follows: TGTGCCAGCAAGATGAGGACAGGGCCCACTGAAGCTTTCTTT. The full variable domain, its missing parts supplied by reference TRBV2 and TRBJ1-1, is EPEVTQTPSHQVTQMGQEVILRCVPISNHLYFYWYRQILGQKVEFLVSFYNNEISEKSEIFDDQFSVERPDGSNFTLKIRSTKLEDSAMYFCASKMRTGPTEAFFGQGTRLTVV.

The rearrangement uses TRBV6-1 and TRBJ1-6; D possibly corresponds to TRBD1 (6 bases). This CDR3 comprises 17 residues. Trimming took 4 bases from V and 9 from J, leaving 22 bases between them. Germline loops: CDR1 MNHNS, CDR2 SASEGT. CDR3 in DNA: TGTGCCAGCAGTGCCTGGGAGGGGGAGGTAATAAGTTCACCCCTCCACTTT. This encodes CASSAWEGEVISSPLHF.

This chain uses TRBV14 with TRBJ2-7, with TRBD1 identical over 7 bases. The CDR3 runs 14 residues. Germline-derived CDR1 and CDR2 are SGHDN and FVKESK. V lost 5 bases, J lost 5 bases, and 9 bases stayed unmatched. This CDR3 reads CASSLRITGDEQYF. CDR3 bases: TGTGCCAGCAGCTTAAGAATAACAGGGGACGAGCAGTACTTC.

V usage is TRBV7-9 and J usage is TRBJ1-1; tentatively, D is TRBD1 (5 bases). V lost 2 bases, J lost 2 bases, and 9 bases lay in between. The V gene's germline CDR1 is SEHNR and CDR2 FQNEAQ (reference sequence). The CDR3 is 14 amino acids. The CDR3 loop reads CASSLRQLNTEAFF. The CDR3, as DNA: TGTGCCAGCAGCTTAAGACAGCTAAACACTGAAGCTTTCTTT.

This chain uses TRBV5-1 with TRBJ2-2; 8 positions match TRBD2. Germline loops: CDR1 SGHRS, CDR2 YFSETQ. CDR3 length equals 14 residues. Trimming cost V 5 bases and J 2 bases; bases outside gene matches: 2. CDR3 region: CASRTSANTGELFF. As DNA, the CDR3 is TGCGCCAGCAGGACTAGCGCTAACACCGGGGAGCTGTTTTTT.

The CDR3 spells CAISATGSYEQYF. DNA of the CDR3: TGTGCCATCAGTGCGACAGGCTCCTACGAGCAGTACTTC. This rearrangement joins TRBV10-3 to TRBJ2-7; weak D call: TRBD1 (6 bases). In germline, CDR1 is ENHRY, CDR2 SYGVKD. CDR3 length equals 13 residues. The ends were cut back, 4 bases at V and 0 bases at J, with 7 bases in the middle.

The CDR3 is CASSEWTAQFF. The CDR3 DNA sequence: TGTGCCAGCAGTGAGTGGACAGCCCAGTTCTTC. This chain connects TRBV2 to TRBJ2-1, with D possibly matching TRBD1 (6 bases). V lost 3 bases and J 13 bases, leaving 10 bases between the germline ends. This CDR3 spans 11 amino acids. The germline CDR1 and CDR2 sequences are SNHLY and FYNNEI.

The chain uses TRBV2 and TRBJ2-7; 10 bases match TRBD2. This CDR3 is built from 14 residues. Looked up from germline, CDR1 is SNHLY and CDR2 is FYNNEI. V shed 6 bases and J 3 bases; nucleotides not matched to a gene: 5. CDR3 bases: TGTGCCAGCAGCAGGACTAGCGGTAACTACGAGCAGTACTTC. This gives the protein CASSRTSGNYEQYF.

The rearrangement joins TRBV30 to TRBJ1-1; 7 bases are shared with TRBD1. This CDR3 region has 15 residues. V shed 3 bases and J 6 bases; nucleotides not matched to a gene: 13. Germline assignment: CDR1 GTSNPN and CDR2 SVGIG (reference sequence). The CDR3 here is CAWSPLGQSFAEAFF. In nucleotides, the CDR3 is TGTGCCTGGAGCCCCTTGGGACAGTCCTTCGCTGAAGCTTTCTTT.

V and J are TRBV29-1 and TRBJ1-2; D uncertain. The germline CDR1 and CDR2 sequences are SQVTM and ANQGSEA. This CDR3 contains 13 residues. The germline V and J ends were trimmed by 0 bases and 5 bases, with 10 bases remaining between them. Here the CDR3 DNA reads TGCAGCGTTGAAGATCCTCCCGTATATGGCTACACCTTC. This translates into CSVEDPPVYGYTF.

The CDR3 spells CASSTSGTTDTQYF. The CDR3 nucleotides are TGTGCCAGCAGTACTAGCGGGACCACAGATACGCAGTATTTT. The chain uses TRBV28 and TRBJ2-3, with 10 nucleotides matching TRBD2. From germline, CDR1 is MDHEN and CDR2 SYDVKM. The CDR3 spans 14 residues. J lost 2 bases, V lost 5 bases, and 1 base had no gene match.

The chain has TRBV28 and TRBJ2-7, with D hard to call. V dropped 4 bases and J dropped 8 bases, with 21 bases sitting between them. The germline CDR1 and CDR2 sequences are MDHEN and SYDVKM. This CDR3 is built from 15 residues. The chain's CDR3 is CASSSIGSQTIQQYF. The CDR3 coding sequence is TGTGCCAGCAGTTCGATCGGGTCTCAAACAATCCAGCAGTACTTC.

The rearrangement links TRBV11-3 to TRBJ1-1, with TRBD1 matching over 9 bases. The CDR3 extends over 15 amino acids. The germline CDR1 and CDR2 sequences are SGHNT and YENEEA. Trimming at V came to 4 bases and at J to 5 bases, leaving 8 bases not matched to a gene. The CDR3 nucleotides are TGTGCCAGCAGCTCGGGACAGGGAGAAACAACTGAAGCTTTCTTT. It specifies CASSSGQGETTEAFF.

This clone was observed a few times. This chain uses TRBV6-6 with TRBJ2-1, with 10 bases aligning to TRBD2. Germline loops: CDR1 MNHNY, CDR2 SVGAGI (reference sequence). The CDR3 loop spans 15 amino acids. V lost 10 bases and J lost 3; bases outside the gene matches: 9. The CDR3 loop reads CAIQKLAGYYNEQFF. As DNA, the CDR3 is TGTGCCATACAAAAACTAGCGGGATACTACAATGAGCAGTTCTTC.